Listed below are T cell receptor beta chains from one sample, sequenced in a study of cytomegalovirus exposure and HLA in healthy donors. Assay used: immunoSEQ multiplex PCR; TCRdb lists only in-frame clones, some missing. The listing records some 120,000 clones. Material: PBMCs. Source of these receptors: a woman aged 55-69 years in good health and CMV-seronegative. The CDR3 runs from the conserved cysteine through the conserved F or W. Each record gives: V gene, J gene, D gene, CDR3 protein, CDR3 DNA. D genes are given only for firm matches.

TRBV2	TRBJ2-7	TRBD1	CASRDGQGSGEQYF	TGTGCCAGCAGGGACGGACAGGGATCAGGAGAGCAGTACTTC
TRBV11-2	TRBJ2-4	.	CASSPSGTLAKNIQYF	TGTGCCAGCAGCCCCAGTGGGACACTAGCCAAAAACATTCAGTACTTC
TRBV5-1	TRBJ2-1	TRBD2	CASSSLAGGYNEQFF	TGCGCCAGCAGCTCTCTAGCGGGGGGTTACAATGAGCAGTTCTTC
TRBV5-6	TRBJ1-2	TRBD1	CASSRQGYGYTF	TGTGCCAGCAGCCGACAGGGCTATGGCTACACCTTC
TRBV4-2	TRBJ1-4	.	CASSQGQGTTNEKLFF	TGTGCCAGCAGCCAAGGCCAGGGTACAACTAATGAAAAACTGTTTTTT
TRBV18	TRBJ2-7	TRBD1	CASSMDRGRYEQYF	TGTGCCAGCTCAATGGACAGGGGCCGCTACGAGCAGTACTTC
TRBV5-4	TRBJ2-2	TRBD2	CASSSPAGRGVNTGELFF	TGTGCCAGCAGCTCCCCCGCCGGGCGGGGGGTAAACACCGGGGAGCTGTTTTTT
TRBV28	TRBJ2-4	.	CASRPTGVAKNIQYF	TGTGCCAGCAGACCGACGGGAGTAGCCAAAAACATTCAGTACTTC
TRBV29-1	TRBJ2-1	TRBD2	CSGAGVGNEQFF	TGCAGCGGAGCGGGAGTCGGCAATGAGCAGTTCTTC
TRBV4-1	TRBJ1-4	TRBD1	CASSLGQGLAATNEKLFF	TGCGCCAGCAGCCTCGGACAGGGTTTAGCGGCAACTAATGAAAAACTGTTTTTT
TRBV21-1	TRBJ2-5	.	CASSAGQPNQETQYF	TGTGCCAGCAGCGCAGGGCAGCCAAACCAAGAGACCCAGTACTTC
TRBV30	TRBJ2-1	.	CAWTTLGLTISYNEQFF	TGTGCCTGGACCACTCTGGGACTTACTATTTCCTACAATGAGCAGTTCTTC
TRBV18	TRBJ2-3	TRBD2	CASSPNPRTSGTDTQYF	TGTGCCAGCTCACCCAACCCCCGGACTAGCGGCACAGATACGCAGTATTTT
TRBV12-5	TRBJ1-5	.	CASGLVAGGGSQPQHF	TGTGCTAGTGGTTTGGTTGCTGGGGGCGGAAGTCAGCCCCAGCATTTT
TRBV6-5	TRBJ2-7	TRBD1	CASSRGQGFYEQYF	TGTGCCAGCAGCCGGGGACAGGGTTTCTACGAGCAGTACTTC